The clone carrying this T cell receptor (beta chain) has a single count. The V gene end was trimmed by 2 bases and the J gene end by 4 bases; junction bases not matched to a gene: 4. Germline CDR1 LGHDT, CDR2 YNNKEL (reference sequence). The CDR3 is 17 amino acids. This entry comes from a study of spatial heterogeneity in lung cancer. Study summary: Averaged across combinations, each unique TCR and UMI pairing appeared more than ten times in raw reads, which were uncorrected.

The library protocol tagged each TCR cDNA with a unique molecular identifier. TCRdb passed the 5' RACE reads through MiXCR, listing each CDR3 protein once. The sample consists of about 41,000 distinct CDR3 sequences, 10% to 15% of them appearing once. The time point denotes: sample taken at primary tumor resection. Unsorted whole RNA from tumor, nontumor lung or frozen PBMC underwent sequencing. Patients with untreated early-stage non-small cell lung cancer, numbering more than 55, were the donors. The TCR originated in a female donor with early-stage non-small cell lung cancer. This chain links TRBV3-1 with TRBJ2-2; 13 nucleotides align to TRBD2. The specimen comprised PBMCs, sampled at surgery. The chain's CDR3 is CASSQSGLAGRTGELFF. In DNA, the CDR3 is TGTGCCAGCAGCCAATCGGGACTAGCGGGGCGCACCGGGGAGCTGTTTTTT.